This T cell receptor (beta chain) was recovered during a study of shared clonotypes between healthy human individuals (dated by TCRdb to the early 2020s). Describing the broader study: The cohort included three men and a couple of women between 18 and 49 years of age. Different laboratories and diverse techniques were used to prepare libraries and sequence TCR repertoires, to increase sequencing depth and limit assay-specific biases. For each donor, three plates each were used for CD4 naive and CD4 memory, two plates were used for CD8 naive, and one plate was used for CD8 memory. Per donor, leukapheresis produced somewhere between about 0.94 and 8.9 billion PBMCs. The study deeply sequenced blood TCR repertoires of 5 or 6 healthy adults to estimate repertoire size and the extent of clonotype sharing between individuals.

The donors were healthy, HIV-negative adults who had no recently reported acute infections or vaccinations. Every donor was a Caucasian adult residing in Nashville, Tennessee, USA. CD4+ T cells were enriched through magnetic negative selection, after which naive cells were positively selected on CD45RA and the remaining negative fraction served as the memory subset. Blood was obtained by leukapheresis, after which PBMCs were separated by Ficoll-Histopaque density gradient centrifugation and cryopreserved in liquid nitrogen vapor phase. Analytical flow cytometry was used to check the purity and quantity of every magnetically sorted T cell population. From each sorted fraction, genomic DNA was isolated and quantified by UV absorbance on a Nanodrop 2000c. About this clone itself: Its antigen is not yet known. No clone much larger than this one lies a single base away; base qualities are absent.

Using the deep immunoSEQ assay, TCR CDR3 regions were amplified from genomic DNA by multiplex PCR. Extracted genomic DNA from each cell subset was spread evenly across all wells of several immunoSEQ 96-well plates, with each plate serving as a replicate. Each replicate PCR for sorted subsets received around 200 ng genomic DNA, equal to around 32,000 T cell genomes. Purified libraries were quantified with a Qubit 3.0 fluorometer, sized on a Bioanalyzer 2100, and re-quantified with the KAPA Library Quantification kit. Every immunoSEQ 96-well plate was sequenced on a separate single-read 150-cycle Illumina NextSeq 550 flow cell. The authors' analysis ran thus. The immunoSEQ output contained only junctional sequences without quality scores, so filtering could not match that applied to full-length reads. To assign V/J genes and CDR3, sequences were annotated using PyIR, a Python wrapper for IgBLAST v1.9, with IMGT germline references. Any read was removed if the V/J assignment was weak (E-value above 1e-6), the CDR3 was missing, or the read contained stop codons, out-of-frame junctions, or ambiguous translated residues. V3J clonotypes were defined by identical inferred V gene, J gene, and CDR3 amino acid sequence. Percentage overlap between repertoires was computed as shared unique clonotypes divided by the size of the smaller repertoire. RTK rarefaction, the Chao1 estimator, and Recon v2.1 estimates of unobserved clonotypes were used to assess repertoire richness. Generation probabilities were computed with OLGA for all TCRbeta clonotypes obtained by the gDNA method from four donors. This is the immuneACCESS table as TCRdb keeps it, with only in-frame sequences that have V and J called. A part of the clones is gone; compared with another copy, unresolved V genes explain less than half, and the rest is unexplained. Clone size and V and J calls were adopted from that table, with D and trimming inferred from the DNA. The sample table shows some 500,000 clones, and 96% are seen once. The top ten clones comprise about 0.054% of the sample.

What the authors observed across the whole study: Pairwise subsampling indicated that sequencing depth was expected to affect the degree of clonotype sharing among donors. About 5% of naive CD4, around 4% of naive CD8, about 2.5% of memory CD4, and about 0.4% of memory CD8 clonotypes were shared across four donors. Estimated clonotype richness was generally larger for naive than for memory subsets. Because the study included only a small number of donors, the genetic and exposure-history diversity represented was limited. Compared with non-shared clonotypes, the clonotypes found in all four sorted-subset donors had higher generation probabilities. Sampling was restricted to blood, and TCR repertoires in tissues likely differ from the TCR repertoires found in blood. Incomplete sequencing was indicated by rarefaction of sorted-subset datasets, despite the large sequencing depth.

The sequenced sample was naive CD4+ T cells sorted from blood. The cell subset or site label corresponds to: CD45RA+ positively selected. The sequence came from a woman in her twenties or thirties in good health.

The encoded CDR3 is CASRTGRSGANVLTF. Here is the DNA: TGTGCCAGTCGGACAGGGCGGTCTGGGGCCAACGTCCTGACTTTC. This sequence uses TRBV19 and TRBJ2-6; 8 middle bases align to TRBD1. CDR3 length: 15 amino acids, cysteine to phenylalanine. Just the 45-base CDR3 DNA is kept, in frame starting at base 1. V loses 8 bases at its end and J loses 1 base; junction bases beyond the gene matches: 4. CDR1 and CDR2 were assigned from the germline V gene (reference sequence) as LNHDA and SQIVND.